The 21 T cell receptor beta chains below all came from one sample that was sequenced in a study of blood T cells in healthy people across ages. The authors ran a second PCR of about 7 to 11 cycles using a sample-barcoded 5' primer and a J-beta primer mix. TCRdb reanalysed the 5' RACE reads using MiXCR and keeps one entry per CDR3 protein. The table records around 1.7 million distinct CDR3 sequences, 28% of them present only once. Material: blood. Every receptor here comes from a woman aged 25-40 years in good health.

This clonotype appeared a few times. V is TRBV7-2 and J is TRBJ2-7, with TRBD2 matching over 14 bases. CDR3 size: 20 residues. Germline V gene sequence: CDR1 SGHTA, CDR2 FQGNSA. With 1 base clipped from V and 3 bases from J, the junction kept 14 bases outside the gene matches. CDR3 nucleotides: TGTGCCAGCAGCTTAGGGCTGCCAAGGACTAGCGGGAGGAAGAGCTACGAGCAGTACTTC. It encodes CASSLGLPRTSGRKSYEQYF.

This chain joins TRBV11-1 and TRBJ2-5; possible D gene TRBD2, 7 bases. The V gene's germline CDR1 is SGHAT and CDR2 FQDESV (reference sequence). This CDR3 has 15 amino acids. Trimming left V 2 bases short and J 11 bases short, with 21 bases between. CDR3 region: CASSLRGGRNNEQYF. The CDR3 nucleotides are TGTGCCAGCAGCTTAAGGGGGGGCCGCAACAATGAGCAGTACTTC.

This clonotype was seen more than once but under ten times. The chain recombines TRBV9 with TRBJ2-1; D remains ambiguous. Germline V lookup: CDR1 SGDLS, CDR2 YYNGEE. The CDR3 runs 12 residues. The V end was cut by 2 bases, the J end by 8 bases, with 8 bases between. The CDR3 nucleotides read TGTGCCAGCAGCGTTGGGTTGGATGAGCAGTTCTTC. Its translation: CASSVGLDEQFF.

The CDR3 sequence is CASSLVQVQETQYF. In nucleotides, the CDR3 is TGTGCCAGCAGCTTAGTACAGGTCCAAGAGACCCAGTACTTC. The J gene is TRBJ2-5, the V gene TRBV7-9, with D possibly TRBD1 on 5 matching bases. CDR1 is SEHNR, CDR2 FQNEAQ, per germline (reference sequence). V was shortened by 1 base and J by 1 base, with 7 bases between the two germline ends. The CDR3 is made up of 14 amino acids.

This chain joins TRBV6-5 and TRBJ2-2, with D perhaps TRBD1 or TRBD2 (5 bases each). CDR1 is MNHEY, CDR2 SVGAGI, per germline. There are 16 residues in the CDR3. V lost 4 bases, J lost 6 bases, and 18 bases lay in between. The CDR3 DNA follows: TGTGCCAGCAGTTGGGGAGTCAGGGCAGGATCCGGGGAGCTGTTTTTT. It specifies CASSWGVRAGSGELFF.

This clonotype was counted a single time. The J gene is TRBJ1-5, the V gene TRBV12-3 or TRBV12-4; D is uncertain. There are 15 residues in the CDR3. The V gene lost 5 bases and the J gene lost 7 bases, with 18 bases spanning the gap. The CDR3 region is CASSPRTAADQPQHF. The CDR3 nucleotides read TGTGCCAGCAGTCCAAGGACGGCGGCAGACCAGCCCCAGCATTTT.

This clonotype was picked up a small number of times. J is TRBJ1-2 and V is TRBV7-2, with a tentative D call TRBD1 (5 bases). Trimming pared 0 bases from V and 2 bases from J, leaving 10 bases between. The germline V gene encodes CDR1 SGHTA and CDR2 FQGNSA. The CDR3 runs to 15 residues. The CDR3 nucleotides are TGTGCCAGCAGCTTAGCGCATGGGGGGAACTATGGCTACACCTTC. It yields the protein CASSLAHGGNYGYTF.

This clonotype was counted at least ten times. The rearrangement uses TRBV9 and TRBJ2-7; the D is unclear. The CDR3 is made up of 15 amino acids. The germline V and J ends were trimmed by 3 bases and 3 bases, with 16 bases remaining between them. Germline CDR1 and CDR2: SGDLS and YYNGEE. This CDR3 is CASSGGQDPFYEQYF. For the CDR3, the DNA is TGTGCCAGCAGCGGAGGTCAGGACCCCTTCTACGAGCAGTACTTC.

The chain has TRBV12-3 or TRBV12-4 and TRBJ1-5; D unclear. The CDR3 is 14 residues long. Trimming took off 3 bases at V and 6 bases at J, with 12 bases between the two ends. The CDR3 nucleotides are TGTGCCAGCAGTTTGGGCCCGGGCGGTCAGCCCCAGCATTTT. Translation: CASSLGPGGQPQHF.

The DNA of the CDR3 is TGTGCCAGCAGTTTCCTACAGGGCTCGGATGGCTACACCTTC. It translates to CASSFLQGSDGYTF. V is TRBV12-3 or TRBV12-4 and J is TRBJ1-2; perhaps TRBD1 as D (6 bases). Trimming removed 3 bases from V and 6 bases from J, with 14 bases in between. This CDR3 spans 14 amino acids.

The chain has TRBV4-1 and TRBJ1-5; D is ambiguous. Germline values: CDR1 MGHRA, CDR2 YSYEKL. The CDR3 sequence is 14 residues long. V lost 0 bases to trimming and J lost 5 bases, with 8 bases between them. CDR3 coding DNA: TGCGCCAGCAGCCAAGATCCCGGCGATCAGCCCCAGCATTTT. Protein: CASSQDPGDQPQHF.

This clonotype was detected only a few times. The V call is TRBV29-1, the J call TRBJ1-1, with D perhaps matching TRBD1 (5 bases). Deletions cut 4 bases from V and 2 bases from J, with 17 bases between. The CDR3 runs 15 residues. Germline CDR1 reads SQVTM; CDR2 reads ANQGSEA. The CDR3 here is CSVVVREGENTEAFF. As DNA, the CDR3 is TGCAGCGTTGTGGTCAGGGAGGGAGAAAACACTGAAGCTTTCTTT.

This clonotype was counted many times. V usage is TRBV2 and J usage is TRBJ2-7; maybe TRBD2 (6 bases). Germline assignment: CDR1 SNHLY and CDR2 FYNNEI. The CDR3 extends over 14 amino acids. With 7 bases removed from V and 1 base from J, the gap between germline ends came to 14 bases. The CDR3 loop is CASIPGLLSYEQYF. In DNA form, the CDR3 reads TGTGCCAGCATTCCGGGACTCCTTTCCTACGAGCAGTACTTC.

The chain links TRBV12-3 or TRBV12-4 to TRBJ2-3; possibly TRBD2 for D (5 bases). The V end was cut by 5 bases, the J end by 4 bases, with 19 bases between. The CDR3 consists of 16 residues. In DNA form, the CDR3 reads TGTGCCAGCAGTCCCCTATCCCGGGGATTTCCAGATACGCAGTATTTT. Its protein product is CASSPLSRGFPDTQYF.

In the case of this clonotype: This sequence may be a read error, since a much larger clone differs from it by one base. The CDR3 is CAIRPTGDLYEQYF. DNA of the CDR3: TGTGCCATCAGGCCGACAGGGGATCTCTACGAGCAGTACTTC. The chain uses TRBV10-3 and TRBJ2-7, with 8 bases that match TRBD1. Germline V gene lookup returns CDR1 ENHRY and CDR2 SYGVKD. The V segment lost 6 bases and the J segment 3 bases; nucleotides outside the gene matches: 7. The CDR3 contains 14 residues.

This clonotype was counted a few times. The rearrangement uses TRBV5-1 and TRBJ1-4; perhaps TRBD1 as D (5 bases). The germline CDR1 and CDR2 sequences are SGHRS and YFSETQ. CDR3 length equals 15 residues. Trimming removed 4 bases from V and 7 bases from J, with 17 bases in between. The CDR3 sequence: CASSLGDGDLEKLFF. CDR3 sequence (DNA): TGCGCCAGCAGCCTGGGGGACGGAGACCTTGAAAAACTGTTTTTT.

This clonotype was counted many times. This rearrangement joins TRBV25-1 to TRBJ2-7; D unresolved. CDR3 length: 14 amino acids. Germline CDR1 is MGHDK and CDR2 is SYGVNS. The V end lost 2 bases, the J end lost 6 bases, and 14 bases lay between the germline ends. CDR3: CASSERVAIREQYF. CDR3 bases: TGTGCCAGCAGTGAAAGGGTCGCCATCCGCGAGCAGTACTTC.

This clonotype was seen a handful of times. The V call is TRBV7-2, the J call TRBJ1-6, with TRBD1 as a possible D gene (6 bases). The CDR3 length is 17 residues. The germline V gene encodes CDR1 SGHTA and CDR2 FQGNSA. V gave up 5 bases and J gave up 8 bases, with 22 bases separating them. Here the CDR3 DNA reads TGTGCCAGCAGCCTAGGAGAGGGGGGGGTTCCTTATTCACCCCTCCACTTT. Translated, it gives CASSLGEGGVPYSPLHF. Variable domain in full (rest from reference TRBV7-2 and TRBJ1-6): GAGVSQSPSNKVTEKGKDVELRCDPISGHTALYWYRQSLGQGLEFLIYFQGNSAPDKSGLPSDRFSAERTGGSVSTLTIQRTQQEDSAVYLCASSLGEGGVPYSPLHFGNGTRLTVT.

This clonotype was counted a few times. The chain has TRBV6-6 and TRBJ2-1; 7 bases map to TRBD2. The CDR3 spans 14 residues. Per the germline V gene, CDR1 is MNHNY and CDR2 is SVGAGI (reference sequence). With 8 bases clipped from V and 4 bases from J, the junction kept 8 bases outside the gene matches. This CDR3 is CASFSSGDYNEQFF. The CDR3 DNA reads as TGTGCCAGCTTCTCTAGCGGAGATTACAATGAGCAGTTCTTC.

CDR3 nucleotides: TGCGCCAGTACCGGGGGGATGATCACAGATACGCAGTATTTT. This encodes CASTGGMITDTQYF. The chain uses TRBV5-1 and TRBJ2-3; 7 bases fit TRBD2. The CDR3 runs 14 residues. J lost 2 bases, V lost 8 bases, and 8 bases had no gene match. The germline V gene has CDR1 SGHRS and CDR2 YFSETQ.

This clonotype was recorded a few times. This sequence joins TRBV12-3 or TRBV12-4 and TRBJ2-5; D remains ambiguous. The V end was cut by 8 bases, the J end by 0 bases, with 7 bases between. The CDR3 is 12 amino acids. The chain's CDR3 is CASLDNQETQYF. The CDR3 DNA sequence: TGTGCCAGCTTAGATAACCAAGAGACCCAGTACTTC.